One and the same sample provided the 10 T cell receptor beta chains below, sequenced in a study of shared clonotypes between healthy human individuals. Libraries were prepared by immunoSEQ multiplex PCR; TCRdb keeps only in-frame clonotypes and omits some of them. This sample has about 520,000 clones, with approximately 95% found just once. Sample: naive CD4+ T cells sorted from blood. As to subset: CD45RA+ positively selected. The receptors stem from a woman in her twenties or thirties in good health.

The gene calls are TRBV6-5 and TRBJ1-2, with D possibly TRBD1 on 5 matching bases. CDR1 is MNHEY, CDR2 SVGAGI, per germline. V lost 4 bases and J lost 7, with 7 bases in between. CDR3 length: 11 amino acids. In nucleotides, the CDR3 is TGTGCCAGCAGTTGGGACGCTGGCTACACCTTC. This gives the protein CASSWDAGYTF.

V is TRBV27 and J is TRBJ1-2; the match to TRBD1 covers 8 bases. Germline V gene lookup returns CDR1 MNHEY and CDR2 SMNVEV (reference sequence). V was clipped by 5 bases and J by 3 bases; unmatched bases: 8. The CDR3 runs 15 residues. This CDR3 reads CASSGSGQGYYGYTF. The DNA for the CDR3 is TGTGCCAGCAGTGGGAGCGGACAGGGATACTATGGCTACACCTTC.

The chain is built from TRBV7-2 and TRBJ2-5; 7 nucleotides align to TRBD2. CDR1 is SGHTA and CDR2 is FQGNSA in the germline V gene. J was trimmed by 4 bases and V by 5 bases; bases with no gene match: 7. This CDR3 is 14 amino acids long. CDR3 sequence: CASSPGTTRETQYF. The CDR3 nucleotides are TGTGCCAGCAGCCCCGGGACTACCAGAGAGACCCAGTACTTC. Supplemented by reference TRBV7-2 and TRBJ2-5, the full variable domain reads GAGVSQSPSNKVTEKGKDVELRCDPISGHTALYWYRQSLGQGLEFLIYFQGNSAPDKSGLPSDRFSAERTGGSVSTLTIQRTQQEDSAVYLCASSPGTTRETQYFGPGTRLLVL.

V usage is TRBV5-1 and J usage is TRBJ1-1; the D is unclear. CDR1 is SGHRS and CDR2 is YFSETQ in the germline V gene. V lost 1 base and J 3 bases, leaving 7 bases between the germline ends. The CDR3 totals 13 residues. CDR3 in DNA: TGCGCCAGCAGCTTGAACGTTGACACTGAAGCTTTCTTT. Translated, it gives CASSLNVDTEAFF.

This clone came up a few times. V is TRBV4-1 and J is TRBJ2-2; tentatively, D is TRBD1 (5 bases). Germline loops: CDR1 MGHRA, CDR2 YSYEKL. CDR3 length: 15 residues. V was trimmed by 2 bases and J by 5 bases, leaving 12 bases between them. The CDR3 sequence is CASSQFSRETGELFF. CDR3 nucleotides: TGCGCCAGCAGCCAATTTTCCAGGGAAACCGGGGAGCTGTTTTTT.

The genes are TRBV4-1 and TRBJ2-1; TRBD2 is a possible D gene (6 bases). The CDR3 is 16 amino acids. Between the trimmed V and J ends, which lost 1 base and 3 bases, there was a span of 13 bases. Germline CDR1 and CDR2: MGHRA and YSYEKL. CDR3 sequence reads: CASSQARDPNYNEQFF. CDR3 bases: TGCGCCAGCAGCCAAGCGCGGGACCCGAACTACAATGAGCAGTTCTTC.

Details on this clone: One end of the junction does not line up with germline, which may come from a read error. Other DNA variants within this sample encode the same CDR3. The gene calls are TRBV18 and TRBJ2-3, with D unresolved. The CDR3 sequence is 12 residues long. Germline lookup yields CDR1 KGHSH and CDR2 LQKENI. The CDR3: CASSPPTDTQYF. The CDR3, as DNA: TGTGCCAGCTCTCCACCCACAGATACGCAGTATTTT.

This chain connects TRBV28 to TRBJ2-1, with 7 bases aligning to TRBD2. Germline CDR1 MDHEN, CDR2 SYDVKM. With V trimmed by 3 bases and J by 7 bases, 18 bases remained unmatched. The CDR3 covers 18 residues. The CDR3 loop reads CASSFPPPWGGGSNEQFF. The CDR3 nucleotides are TGTGCCAGCAGTTTTCCCCCCCCTTGGGGTGGCGGGAGTAATGAGCAGTTCTTC.

The chain couples TRBV7-3 to TRBJ2-1, with D possibly called TRBD1 or TRBD2 (5 bases each). The CDR3 extends over 16 amino acids. The germline V gene encodes CDR1 SGHTA and CDR2 FQGTGA. The V gene lost 4 bases and the J gene lost 0 bases, with 13 bases spanning the gap. The CDR3 loop is CASSSGTVSSYNEQFF. CDR3 DNA: TGTGCCAGCAGCTCCGGGACGGTGAGCTCCTACAATGAGCAGTTCTTC.

The rearrangement links TRBV11-2 to TRBJ1-4, with 7 bases fitting TRBD1. This CDR3 is 13 amino acids long. V shed 5 bases and J 8 bases; nucleotides not matched to a gene: 5. Germline V gives CDR1 SGHAT, CDR2 FQNNGV. The CDR3 DNA sequence: TGTGCCAGCAGCCCAGACAGGGTAGAAAAACTGTTTTTT. Amino acids: CASSPDRVEKLFF.